These 21 T cell receptor beta chains were sequenced from one sample in a study of cytomegalovirus exposure and HLA in healthy donors. The assay was immunoSEQ multiplex PCR, and TCRdb's table has in-frame clones only and misses some. Among around 160,000 clones listed, approximately 81% were seen once. Sequencing was carried out using PBMCs. The receptors were gathered from a man aged 25 to 40 in good health and CMV-seropositive.

The chain joins TRBV11-2 to TRBJ1-6; TRBD1 matches 9 bases. This CDR3 has 15 amino acids. The ends lost 4 bases at V and 10 bases at J; junction bases unmatched: 8. The germline V gene has CDR1 SGHAT and CDR2 FQNNGV. The CDR3 reads CASSYWDRAGSPLHF. The CDR3 coding sequence is TGTGCCAGCAGCTACTGGGACAGGGCTGGGTCACCCCTCCACTTT.

The chain joins TRBV5-1 to TRBJ2-7, with no clear D. V shed 0 bases and J shed 4 bases, with 11 bases lying between them. The length of the CDR3 is 14 residues. CDR1 and CDR2 from the germline V gene are SGHRS and YFSETQ. CDR3 sequence reads: CASSLALDSYEQYF. Here the CDR3 DNA reads TGCGCCAGCAGCTTGGCGCTTGACTCTTACGAGCAGTACTTC. Combining the CDR3 with reference TRBV5-1 and TRBJ2-7 gives the whole variable domain KAGVTQTPRYLIKTRGQQVTLSCSPISGHRSVSWYQQTPGQGLQFLFEYFSETQRNKGNFPGRFSGRQFSNSRSEMNVSTLELGDSALYLCASSLALDSYEQYFGPGTRLTVT.

The V call is TRBV6-4, the J call TRBJ2-2; possibly TRBD1 for D (6 bases). The germline V gene encodes CDR1 MRHNA and CDR2 SNTAGT. V lost 7 bases to trimming and J lost 1 base, with 10 bases between them. This CDR3 contains 14 residues. The CDR3 nucleotides are TGTGCCAGCAACGAGGGGGAGAACACCGGGGAGCTGTTTTTT. Protein sequence: CASNEGENTGELFF.

CDR3 DNA sequence: TGTGCCATCAGTGAACTAGCGGGAGTTTCCTACGAGCAGTACTTC. It specifies CAISELAGVSYEQYF. The chain links TRBV10-3 to TRBJ2-7, with 11 bases matching TRBD2. The CDR3 is 15 residues long. V lost 3 bases, J lost 1 base, and 2 bases stayed unmatched. The germline V gene encodes CDR1 ENHRY and CDR2 SYGVKD.

This clone was observed a single time. The chain joins TRBV5-6 to TRBJ1-4, with 7 bases lining up with TRBD1. Unmatched junction bases numbered 7, after V lost 5 bases and J lost 6 bases. Germline loops: CDR1 SGHDT, CDR2 YYEEEE. CDR3 length equals 14 residues. The CDR3 DNA is TGTGCCAGCAGTTTGACAGGGCAGCATGAAAAACTGTTTTTT. Encoded protein: CASSLTGQHEKLFF. The full variable domain, completed using reference TRBV5-6 and TRBJ1-4, is DAGVTQSPTHLIKTRGQQVTLRCSPKSGHDTVSWYQQALGQGPQFIFQYYEEEERQRGNFPDRFSGHQFPNYSSELNVNALLLGDSALYLCASSLTGQHEKLFFGSGTQLSVL.

V is TRBV6-5 and J is TRBJ1-5; unclear D gene. The CDR3 is 15 residues long. V was shortened by 6 bases and J by 6 bases, with 18 bases between the two germline ends. The germline V gene encodes CDR1 MNHEY and CDR2 SVGAGI. The CDR3 sequence: CASSAGEELTQPQHF. The CDR3 DNA sequence: TGTGCCAGCAGCGCCGGGGAGGAATTGACTCAGCCCCAGCATTTT.

The chain couples TRBV6-5 to TRBJ2-6; 8 bases line up with TRBD1. From germline, CDR1 is MNHEY and CDR2 SVGAGI. After removal of 0 bases from V and 4 bases from J, the junction contained 2 bases not matched to a gene. The CDR3 has 16 residues. DNA of the CDR3: TGTGCCAGCAGTTACTCCGGGACAGGCGGGGCCAACGTCCTGACTTTC. Translating gives CASSYSGTGGANVLTF.

This clone was seen a single time. The genes are TRBV5-1 and TRBJ2-3; D remains unclear. The germline V and J ends were trimmed by 3 bases and 1 base, with 9 bases remaining between them. Germline loops: CDR1 SGHRS, CDR2 YFSETQ. The length of the CDR3 is 14 residues. The CDR3 coding sequence is TGCGCCAGCAGCTCCACGAGTGGCACAGATACGCAGTATTTT. It specifies CASSSTSGTDTQYF. The variable domain in full, completed from reference TRBV5-1 and TRBJ2-3, reads KAGVTQTPRYLIKTRGQQVTLSCSPISGHRSVSWYQQTPGQGLQFLFEYFSETQRNKGNFPGRFSGRQFSNSRSEMNVSTLELGDSALYLCASSSTSGTDTQYFGPGTRLTVL.

This chain uses TRBV9 with TRBJ2-3; D is unresolved. Germline V gives CDR1 SGDLS, CDR2 YYNGEE. This CDR3 contains 14 residues. V lost 0 bases, J lost 0 bases, and 5 bases lay in between. CDR3 nucleotides: TGTGCCAGCAGCGTAGATGTAAGCACAGATACGCAGTATTTT. Translated, it gives CASSVDVSTDTQYF.

The chain recombines TRBV7-8 with TRBJ1-4; D not resolved. Germline V gives CDR1 SGHVS, CDR2 FQNEAQ. Trimming pared 2 bases from V and 3 bases from J, leaving 10 bases between. The CDR3 extends over 15 amino acids. CDR3 nucleotide sequence: TGTGCCAGCAGCTTATGGCGGTTGTCTAATGAAAAACTGTTTTTT. This sequence encodes CASSLWRLSNEKLFF.

This sequence joins TRBV4-3 and TRBJ1-2, with unresolved D. Trimming stripped 0 bases from V and 5 bases from J, with 10 bases between. CDR3 length equals 14 residues. CDR1 LGHNA and CDR2 YSLEER come from the germline V gene. The CDR3 coding sequence is TGCGCCAGCAGCCAAGATAGAGGATGGTATGGCTACACCTTC. Translated, it gives CASSQDRGWYGYTF.

The chain links TRBV28 to TRBJ2-5; D is perhaps TRBD2 (5 bases). Germline CDR1 and CDR2: MDHEN and SYDVKM. CDR3 length: 14 amino acids. V was cut by 2 bases and J by 5 bases, with 12 bases left in between. CDR3 coding DNA: TGTGCCAGCAGTTTAATTGGAGGTCTGGAGACCCAGTACTTC. It specifies CASSLIGGLETQYF.

The CDR3 protein is CASSAGGQSSTQYF. CDR3 sequence (DNA): TGCGCCAGCAGCGCCGGGGGACAGAGTTCAACCCAGTACTTC. The chain links TRBV5-1 to TRBJ2-5, with D tentatively TRBD1 (7 bases). Germline V gene sequence: CDR1 SGHRS, CDR2 YFSETQ. The CDR3 consists of 14 residues. Trimming stripped 4 bases from V and 8 bases from J, with 18 bases between. Full variable domain (rest looked up from reference TRBV5-1 and TRBJ2-5): KAGVTQTPRYLIKTRGQQVTLSCSPISGHRSVSWYQQTPGQGLQFLFEYFSETQRNKGNFPGRFSGRQFSNSRSEMNVSTLELGDSALYLCASSAGGQSSTQYFGPGTRLLVL.

The chain recombines TRBV5-1 with TRBJ2-5; 12 nucleotides align to TRBD1. Germline V gives CDR1 SGHRS, CDR2 YFSETQ. The CDR3 runs 15 residues. Losses at the gene ends were 3 bases for V and 6 bases for J; bases not matched to a gene: 6. The chain's CDR3 is CASSSGTGGVKTQYF. Written as DNA, the CDR3 is TGCGCCAGCAGCTCCGGGACAGGGGGCGTAAAGACCCAGTACTTC.

This clone was recorded once. The chain links TRBV19 to TRBJ1-2; 9 bases are shared with TRBD1. CDR1 and CDR2 from the germline V gene are LNHDA and SQIVND (reference sequence). The CDR3 extends over 16 amino acids. The trim removed 9 bases at V and 1 base at J, leaving 12 bases unmatched. Here the CDR3 DNA reads TGTGCCAGCCATCCGGGACAGGGATGGCTTAACTATGGCTACACCTTC. Protein sequence: CASHPGQGWLNYGYTF.

The CDR3 loop is CATSTQGGDGAGNTIYF. DNA of the CDR3: TGTGCCACCAGCACCCAAGGGGGGGATGGGGCTGGAAACACCATATATTTT. The chain joins TRBV15 to TRBJ1-3, with a weak D call TRBD1 (6 bases). The ends were cut back, 4 bases at V and 2 bases at J, with 18 bases in the middle. The CDR3 contains 17 residues. Germline-derived CDR1 and CDR2 are LNHNV and YYDKDF (reference sequence).

The V and J genes are TRBV7-6 and TRBJ2-2, with D unresolved. Germline assignment: CDR1 SGHVS and CDR2 FNYEAQ. The CDR3 covers 13 residues. Trimming left V 11 bases short and J 0 bases short, with 10 bases between. This CDR3 is CASTASNTGELFF. CDR3 nucleotide sequence: TGTGCCTCAACAGCTTCGAACACCGGGGAGCTGTTTTTT.

The V call is TRBV7-8, the J call TRBJ2-7; D is ambiguous. Per germline, CDR1 SGHVS and CDR2 FQNEAQ. The CDR3 consists of 12 residues. Trimming left V 5 bases short and J 3 bases short, with 8 bases between. The CDR3 sequence is CASSPSGYEQYF. The CDR3 DNA sequence: TGTGCCAGCAGCCCTTCCGGCTACGAGCAGTACTTC.

This chain links TRBV5-1 with TRBJ2-3; D is uncertain. Germline V gene sequence: CDR1 SGHRS, CDR2 YFSETQ. The ends were cut back, 2 bases at V and 5 bases at J, with 9 bases in the middle. The CDR3 contains 13 residues. The CDR3 nucleotides read TGCGCCAGCAGCTTCTCGGTGGTAGATACGCAGTATTTT. As protein: CASSFSVVDTQYF.

The chain recombines TRBV11-2 with TRBJ2-2, with TRBD2 matching 7 bases. In germline, CDR1 is SGHAT, CDR2 FQNNGV. V shed 5 bases and J 2 bases; nucleotides not matched to a gene: 8. CDR3 length: 16 amino acids. CDR3 loop: CASSGRLAENTGELFF. The DNA for the CDR3 is TGTGCCAGCAGCGGCCGGCTAGCGGAAAACACCGGGGAGCTGTTTTTT.

The chain carries TRBV9 and TRBJ2-6; 7 nucleotides match TRBD1. V trimming: 0 bases; J trimming: 0 bases; junction bases outside the gene matches: 3. The CDR3 is 17 amino acids. Germline V lookup: CDR1 SGDLS, CDR2 YYNGEE. In nucleotides, the CDR3 is TGTGCCAGCAGCGTAGGGGCAGGGGGCTCTGGGGCCAACGTCCTGACTTTC. It specifies CASSVGAGGSGANVLTF. Filled out from reference TRBV9 and TRBJ2-6, the complete variable domain reads DSGVTQTPKHLITATGQRVTLRCSPRSGDLSVYWYQQSLDQGLQFLIQYYNGEERAKGNILERFSAQQFPDLHSELNLSSLELGDSALYFCASSVGAGGSGANVLTFGAGSRLTVL.